This T cell receptor beta chain was observed in a study of T cell responses to AZD1222 COVID-19 vaccine. Study-wide points: Donors, mostly white British, included more females; clonal diversity was possibly underestimated. Repertoires were sampled only after the peak T cell response. The reported proportion of spike-specific TCRs targeting unmutated variant regions was nearly half. Two AZD1222 doses significantly raised spike-specific TCR breadth and depth over controls.

The table came from immunoSEQ multiplex PCR; TCRdb's copy has only in-frame clones and leaves some out. The table records about 110,000 clones, under 95% of them present only once. As to this clone: Its target is unknown.

Looked up from germline, CDR1 is SGHRS and CDR2 is YFSETQ. The CDR3 is made up of 17 amino acids. V was cut by 4 bases and J by 2 bases, with 19 bases left in between. This receptor was obtained from an adult in good health. The rearrangement links TRBV5-1 to TRBJ1-5, with D perhaps matching TRBD1 (5 bases). The source was peripheral blood, collected on day 0 of AZD1222 vaccination. The CDR3: CASSPDGGSGGNQPQHF. The CDR3 DNA reads as TGCGCCAGCAGCCCGGACGGGGGATCGGGGGGCAATCAGCCCCAGCATTTT. Using reference TRBV5-1 and TRBJ1-5 for the parts outside the CDR3, the full variable domain is KAGVTQTPRYLIKTRGQQVTLSCSPISGHRSVSWYQQTPGQGLQFLFEYFSETQRNKGNFPGRFSGRQFSNSRSEMNVSTLELGDSALYLCASSPDGGSGGNQPQHFGDGTRLSIL.